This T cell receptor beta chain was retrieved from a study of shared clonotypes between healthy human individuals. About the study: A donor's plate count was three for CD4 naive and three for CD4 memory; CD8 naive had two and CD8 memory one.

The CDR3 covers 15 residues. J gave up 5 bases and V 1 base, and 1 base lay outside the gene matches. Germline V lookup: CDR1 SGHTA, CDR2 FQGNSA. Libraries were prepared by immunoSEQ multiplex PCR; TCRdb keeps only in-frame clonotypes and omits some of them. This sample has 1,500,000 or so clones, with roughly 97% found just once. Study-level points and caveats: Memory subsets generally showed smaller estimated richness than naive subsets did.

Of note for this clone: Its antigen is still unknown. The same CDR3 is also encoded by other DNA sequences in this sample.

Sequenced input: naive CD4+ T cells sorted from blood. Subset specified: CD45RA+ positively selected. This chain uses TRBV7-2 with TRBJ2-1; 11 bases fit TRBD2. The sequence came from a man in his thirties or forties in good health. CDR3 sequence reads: CASSLGLAGNNEQFF. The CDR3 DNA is TGTGCCAGCAGCTTAGGACTAGCGGGGAACAATGAGCAGTTCTTC.